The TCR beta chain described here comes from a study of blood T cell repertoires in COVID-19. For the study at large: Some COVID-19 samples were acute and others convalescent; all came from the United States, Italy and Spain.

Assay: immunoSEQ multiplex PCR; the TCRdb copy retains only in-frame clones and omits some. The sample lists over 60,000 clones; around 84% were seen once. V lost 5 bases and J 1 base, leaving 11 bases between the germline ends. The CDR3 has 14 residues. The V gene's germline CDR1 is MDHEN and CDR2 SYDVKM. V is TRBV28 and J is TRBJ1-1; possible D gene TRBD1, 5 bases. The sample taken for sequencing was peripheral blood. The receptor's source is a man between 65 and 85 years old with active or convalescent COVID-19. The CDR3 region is CASSRGGPNTEAFF. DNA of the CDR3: TGTGCCAGCAGTCGGGGGGGACCGAACACTGAAGCTTTCTTT.